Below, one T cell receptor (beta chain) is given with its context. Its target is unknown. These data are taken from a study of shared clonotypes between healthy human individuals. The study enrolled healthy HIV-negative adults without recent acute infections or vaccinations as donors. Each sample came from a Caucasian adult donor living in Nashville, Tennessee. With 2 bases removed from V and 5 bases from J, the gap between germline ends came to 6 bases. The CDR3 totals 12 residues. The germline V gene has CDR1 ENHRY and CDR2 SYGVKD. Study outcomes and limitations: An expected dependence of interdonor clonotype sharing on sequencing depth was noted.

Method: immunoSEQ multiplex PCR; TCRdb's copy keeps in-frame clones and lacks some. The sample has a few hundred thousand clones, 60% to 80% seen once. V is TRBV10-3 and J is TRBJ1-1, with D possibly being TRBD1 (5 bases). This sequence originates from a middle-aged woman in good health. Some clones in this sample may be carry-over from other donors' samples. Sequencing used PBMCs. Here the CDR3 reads CAISEGGTEAFF. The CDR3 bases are TGTGCCATCAGTGAGGGGGGGACTGAAGCTTTCTTT.